Given below is one TCR beta chain in context. Germline-derived CDR1 and CDR2 are SGHRS and YFSETQ. CDR3 size: 17 residues. After removal of 0 bases from V and 3 bases from J, the junction contained 6 bases not matched to a gene. The data were obtained in a study of blood T cell repertoires in COVID-19. Overall study context: The cDNA or gDNA used as material had been derived from T cells, B-cell-depleted T cells, or PBMCs.

In the original processing: Using reference gene primer amplification, nucleated cell counts were estimated. Data came from immunoSEQ multiplex PCR; TCRdb stores just in-frame clones and leaves some out. V and J calls and clone size come straight from that table; D and trimming were deduced from the DNA. The sample holds some 220,000 clones; 70% to 85% are singletons and the top ten take around 9.5%. Sequences were obtained from peripheral blood. The J gene is TRBJ2-1, the V gene TRBV5-1; TRBD2 aligns across 10 bases. This sequence was found in a man aged 45-60 years with active or convalescent COVID-19. CDR3 region: CASSLGASGSLYNEQFF. The CDR3 nucleotides read TGCGCCAGCAGCTTGGGGGCTAGCGGGAGTCTCTACAATGAGCAGTTCTTC.